This TCR beta chain was documented in a study of blood T cell repertoires in COVID-19. Study context: Italy, Spain and the United States were the sources of the convalescent and acute COVID-19 samples. Sources were T cells, B-cell-depleted T cells, or PBMCs; the material itself was cDNA or gDNA.

As handled by the study authors: Amplification of reference gene primers was used by the study to estimate nucleated cell counts. The method was immunoSEQ multiplex PCR; TCRdb's version includes in-frame clones alone and lacks a portion of them. D and trimming were read from the DNA, whereas the V and J calls and clone size are those reported in that table. The table shows roughly 120,000 clones, with around 90% occurring only once. The CDR3 extends over 15 amino acids. Germline assignment: CDR1 LGHDT and CDR2 YNNKEL (reference sequence). V gave up 4 bases and J gave up 1 base, with 13 bases separating them.

This receptor was identified in a human donor in a cohort sampled during active COVID-19. V is TRBV3-1 (or the pseudogene TRBV3-2) and J is TRBJ1-1, with a weak D call TRBD1 (5 bases). Material for sequencing was peripheral blood. The CDR3 spells CASSPLGGANTEAFF. The CDR3 DNA reads TGTGCCAGCAGCCCTTTGGGTGGGGCGAACACTGAAGCTTTCTTT.